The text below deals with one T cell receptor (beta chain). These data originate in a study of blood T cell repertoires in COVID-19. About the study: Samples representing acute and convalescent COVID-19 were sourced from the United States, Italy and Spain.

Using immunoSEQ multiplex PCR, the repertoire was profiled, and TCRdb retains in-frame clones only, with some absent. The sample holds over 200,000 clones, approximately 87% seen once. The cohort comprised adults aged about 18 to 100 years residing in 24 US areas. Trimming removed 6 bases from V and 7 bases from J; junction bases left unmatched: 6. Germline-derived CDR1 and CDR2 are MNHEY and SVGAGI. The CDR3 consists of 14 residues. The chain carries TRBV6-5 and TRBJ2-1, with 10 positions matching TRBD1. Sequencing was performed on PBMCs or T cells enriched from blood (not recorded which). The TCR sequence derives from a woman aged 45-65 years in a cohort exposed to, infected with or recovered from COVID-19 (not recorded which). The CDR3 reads CASRDRTGGNEQFF. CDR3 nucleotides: TGTGCCAGCAGAGATAGGACAGGGGGTAATGAGCAGTTCTTC.